One T cell receptor beta chain is described in this entry. Its cognate antigen is unknown. TCRdb called the reads again in MiXCR, with one record for every CDR3 protein. This sample has 750,000 to 950,000 distinct CDR3 sequences, with roughly 29% found just once. V lost 3 bases and J lost 0, with 16 bases in between. CDR1 is LGHNT and CDR2 is FRNRAP in the germline V gene. CDR3 size: 17 residues. These data come from a study of T cell repertoires in cytomegalovirus infection. Here the sequenced sample was cultured CD8+ T cells from PBMCs, taken from culture after CMV antigen stimulation. This TCR came from a human donor in good health (CMV status not recorded). Some clones in this sample may be carry-over from other donors' samples. V gene TRBV12-5 combines with J gene TRBJ2-3, with D perhaps TRBD1 (6 bases). The CDR3 DNA is TGTGCTAGTGGTTTCTCCCTCCAGGGGTCTAGCACAGATACGCAGTATTTT. Translating gives CASGFSLQGSSTDTQYF.